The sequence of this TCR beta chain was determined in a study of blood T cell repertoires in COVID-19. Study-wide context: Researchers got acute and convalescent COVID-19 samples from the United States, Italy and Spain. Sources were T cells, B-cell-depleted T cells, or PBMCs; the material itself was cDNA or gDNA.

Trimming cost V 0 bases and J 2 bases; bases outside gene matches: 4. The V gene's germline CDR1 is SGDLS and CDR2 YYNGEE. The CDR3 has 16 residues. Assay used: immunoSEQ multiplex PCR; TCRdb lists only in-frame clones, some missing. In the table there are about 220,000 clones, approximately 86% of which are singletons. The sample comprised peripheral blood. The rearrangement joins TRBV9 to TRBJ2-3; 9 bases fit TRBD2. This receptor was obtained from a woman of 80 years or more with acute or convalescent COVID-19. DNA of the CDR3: TGTGCCAGCAGCGTAGGTCTAGCGGGACTCACAGATACGCAGTATTTT. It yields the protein CASSVGLAGLTDTQYF.